The 22 T cell receptor beta chains below come from one sample, sequenced in a study of Graves' ophthalmopathy and Graves' hyperthyroidism. TCR beta CDR3 regions were amplified from RNA transcripts. First-round RT-PCR used HTBI primers; second-round multiplex PCR followed. TCRdb passed the multiplex PCR reads through MiXCR, listing each CDR3 protein once. The data contain a few hundred thousand distinct CDR3 sequences, under 45% of them singletons. Sample: peripheral blood or thyroid tissue (not recorded which). The receptors come from an adult man with Graves' hyperthyroidism.

On this clonotype itself: A much larger clone differs by one base, so this may be a read error. V and J are TRBV5-4 and TRBJ2-7, with a possible D match to TRBD2 (5 bases). There are 14 residues in the CDR3. From germline, CDR1 is SGHNT and CDR2 YYREEE (reference sequence). The CDR3 protein is CAGSPAGNPYEQYF. CDR3 nucleotides: TGTGCCGGCAGCCCAGCCGGGAACCCCTACGAGCAGTACTTC. The complete variable domain, with remaining parts taken from reference TRBV5-4 and TRBJ2-7, reads ETGVTQSPTHLIKTRGQQVTLRCSSQSGHNTVSWYQQALGQGPQFIFQYYREEENGRGNFPPRFSGLQFPNYSSELNVNALELDDSALYLCAGSPAGNPYEQYFGPGTRLTVT.

Remarks on this clonotype: A much larger clone lies a single base off, so this may be a read error. The chain is built from TRBV20-1 and TRBJ2-7; D is unclear. Looked up from germline, CDR1 is DFQATT and CDR2 is SNEGSKA (reference sequence). The CDR3 covers 13 residues. V shed 6 bases and J shed 4 bases, with 16 bases lying between them. This CDR3 is CSAPGSGLYEQYF. DNA of the CDR3: TGCAGTGCGCCTGGCAGTGGCCTTTACGAGCAGTACTTC.

The sample holds many counts of this clonotype. The DNA for the CDR3 is TGTGCCAGCACCGGGGCAGAGACCCAGTACTTC. This gives the protein CASTGAETQYF. This chain joins TRBV6-5 and TRBJ2-5; D could derive from TRBD1 or TRBD2 (5 bases each). CDR3 length: 11 amino acids. V was cut by 7 bases and J by 4 bases, with 7 bases left in between. Germline CDR1 and CDR2: MNHEY and SVGAGI.

In the case of this clonotype: One junction end does not reproduce the germline sequence, and a read error may be involved. The chain recombines TRBV7-9 with TRBJ2-3, with a weak D call TRBD2 (6 bases). The CDR3 loop spans 14 amino acids. CDR1 is SEHNR, CDR2 FQNEAQ, per germline (reference sequence). CDR3 loop: CASRGATSTDTQCF. The CDR3 DNA reads TGTGCCAGCAGGGGAGCAACTAGCACAGATACGCAGTGTTTT.

This clonotype came up many times. V gene TRBV29-1 combines with J gene TRBJ2-7; TRBD2 might be the D (5 bases). Trimming stripped 7 bases from V and 2 bases from J, with 9 bases between. Germline V gives CDR1 SQVTM, CDR2 ANQGSEA. There are 11 residues in the CDR3. The CDR3 DNA reads TGCAGCGCGGGAAGGGCCTACGAGCAGTACTTC. Encoded protein: CSAGRAYEQYF.

This clonotype was found once. The V gene is TRBV29-1, the J gene TRBJ1-2, with 10 bases identical to TRBD1. The CDR3 sequence is 11 residues long. Germline CDR1 reads SQVTM; CDR2 reads ANQGSEA. J gave up 8 bases and V 7 bases, and 4 bases lay outside the gene matches. The CDR3 spells CSATGGEGYTF. CDR3 nucleotide sequence: TGCAGCGCGACAGGGGGCGAAGGCTACACCTTC.

CDR3 sequence reads: CSAAPGQGDDGYTF. CDR3 sequence (DNA): TGCAGCGCAGCTCCGGGACAGGGGGATGATGGCTACACCTTC. This rearrangement joins TRBV29-1 to TRBJ1-2; 11 bases are a match to TRBD1. With V trimmed by 7 bases and J by 6 bases, 10 bases remained unmatched. The CDR3 runs to 14 residues. Germline lookup yields CDR1 SQVTM and CDR2 ANQGSEA.

Notes on this clonotype: Germline is not matched at one junction end, which may reflect a read error. The J gene is TRBJ2-5, the V gene TRBV7-7; D is undetermined. This CDR3 region has 12 residues. Germline values: CDR1 SSHAT, CDR2 FNYEAQ (reference sequence). This CDR3 reads CASSHNGETQYF. The CDR3 coding sequence is TGTGCTAGCAGCCATAACGGGGAGACCCAGTACTTC. Full variable domain (remainder filled in from reference TRBV7-7 and TRBJ2-5): GAGVSQSPRYKVTKRGQDVTLRCDPISSHATLYWYQQALGQGPEFLTYFNYEAQPDKSGLPSDRFSAERPEGSISTLTIQRTEQRDSAMYRCASSHNGETQYFGPGTRLLVL.

CDR3 nucleotide sequence: TGTGCCAGGGGCAGGCAAGAGACCCAGTACTTC. Residues: CARGRQETQYF. The chain has TRBV2 and TRBJ2-5; unclear D gene. The CDR3 consists of 11 residues. V gave up 9 bases and J gave up 2 bases, with 7 bases separating them. Germline CDR1 reads SNHLY; CDR2 reads FYNNEI.

This clonotype turned up a few times. The chain combines TRBV20-1 with TRBJ1-2, with D tentatively TRBD1 (6 bases). The CDR3 consists of 13 residues. Germline assignment: CDR1 DFQATT and CDR2 SNEGSKA (reference sequence). Trimming cost V 0 bases and J 4 bases, with 9 bases left between them. This CDR3 is CSARDGTPYGYTF. The CDR3 nucleotides read TGCAGTGCTAGAGATGGGACACCCTATGGCTACACCTTC.

This clonotype was observed at least ten times. The chain couples TRBV2 to TRBJ1-6, with D maybe TRBD1 (5 bases). This CDR3 comprises 13 residues. CDR1 is SNHLY, CDR2 FYNNEI, per germline. Trimming took off 7 bases at V and 7 bases at J, with 11 bases between the two ends. The CDR3: CASKTENNSPLHF. The CDR3 nucleotides are TGTGCCAGCAAGACAGAAAACAATTCACCCCTCCACTTT. Complete variable domain (other parts from reference TRBV2 and TRBJ1-6): EPEVTQTPSHQVTQMGQEVILRCVPISNHLYFYWYRQILGQKVEFLVSFYNNEISEKSEIFDDQFSVERPDGSNFTLKIRSTKLEDSAMYFCASKTENNSPLHFGNGTRLTVT.

Many counts were recorded for this clonotype. The chain couples TRBV20-1 to TRBJ1-4, with unresolved D. Germline V gene lookup returns CDR1 DFQATT and CDR2 SNEGSKA (reference sequence). The CDR3 has 16 amino acids. V lost 0 bases to trimming and J lost 0 bases, with 11 bases between them. The CDR3 loop is CSARDHWGPTNEKLFF. The DNA for the CDR3 is TGCAGTGCTAGAGATCACTGGGGTCCAACTAATGAAAAACTGTTTTTT.

This clonotype was detected only a few times. The rearrangement uses TRBV3-1 and TRBJ1-2; D is possibly TRBD1 (6 bases). V was pared by 6 bases and J by 4 bases, with 12 bases between. There are 13 residues in the CDR3. The germline V gene encodes CDR1 LGHDT and CDR2 YNNKEL (reference sequence). The CDR3 DNA follows: TGTGCCAGCAGACGTGGACAGTTCTATGGCTACACCTTC. It translates to CASRRGQFYGYTF.

V gene TRBV20-1 combines with J gene TRBJ2-5; TRBD1 might be the D (6 bases). The germline CDR1 and CDR2 sequences are DFQATT and SNEGSKA (reference sequence). The length of the CDR3 is 12 residues. V dropped 6 bases and J dropped 9 bases, with 17 bases sitting between them. The CDR3 DNA sequence: TGCAGTGCCGCACGGGGTGGACAGCCCCAGTACTTC. Translation: CSAARGGQPQYF.

The chain is built from TRBV12-3 or TRBV12-4 and TRBJ2-3; no firm D call. The CDR3 length is 15 residues. Trimming pared 3 bases from V and 5 bases from J, leaving 15 bases between. CDR3 in amino acids: CASSFGDVSEDTQYF. Here the CDR3 DNA reads TGTGCCAGCAGTTTCGGCGATGTATCGGAAGATACGCAGTATTTT.

The chain uses TRBV6-5 and TRBJ2-6; D call uncertain. The CDR3 runs 19 residues. V gave up 5 bases and J gave up 1 base, with 21 bases separating them. Per germline, CDR1 MNHEY and CDR2 SVGAGI. This chain's CDR3 is CASSTMSLGGGSGANVLTF. In nucleotides, the CDR3 is TGTGCCAGCAGTACCATGAGTCTAGGCGGTGGATCTGGGGCCAACGTCCTGACTTTC.

The V call is TRBV2, the J call TRBJ1-2; 7 positions match TRBD1. The CDR3 consists of 13 residues. Trimming removed 4 bases from V and 5 bases from J; junction bases left unmatched: 4. Per germline, CDR1 SNHLY and CDR2 FYNNEI. The CDR3 region has the DNA TGTGCCAGCAGTGTACGGGACAGATATGGCTACACCTTC. Residues: CASSVRDRYGYTF.

Regarding this clonotype: Germline is not matched at one junction end, which may reflect a read error. The chain couples TRBV2 to TRBJ1-2; no firm D call. Per the germline V gene, CDR1 is SNHLY and CDR2 is FYNNEI. This CDR3 comprises 12 residues. The DNA for the CDR3 is TGTGCCAGCAGTGCAACGGCACTCAGCTACCCCTTC. Translation: CASSATALSYPF.

This clonotype was seen many times. The chain is built from TRBV25-1 and TRBJ2-7; 7 positions agree with TRBD2. V lost 4 bases, J lost 6 bases, and 3 bases stayed unmatched. From germline, CDR1 is MGHDK and CDR2 SYGVNS. This CDR3 has 12 residues. The DNA of the CDR3 is TGTGCCAGCAGTGGTGGGGGGGGCGAGCAGTACTTC. Its protein is CASSGGGGEQYF.

V is TRBV12-5 and J is TRBJ2-3; no firm D call. This CDR3 is built from 13 residues. Germline loops: CDR1 LGHNT, CDR2 FRNRAP. Between the trimmed V and J ends, which lost 5 bases and 0 bases, there was a span of 6 bases. CDR3 residues: CASGPRSTDTQYF. The CDR3 DNA reads as TGTGCTAGTGGTCCCCGGAGCACAGATACGCAGTATTTT. The variable domain in full, completed from reference TRBV12-5 and TRBJ2-3, reads DARVTQTPRHKVTEMGQEVTMRCQPILGHNTVFWYRQTMMQGLELLAYFRNRAPLDDSGMPKDRFSAEMPDATLATLKIQPSEPRDSAVYFCASGPRSTDTQYFGPGTRLTVL.

This clonotype came up many times. This chain joins TRBV6-1 and TRBJ1-6; D not resolved. V gave up 1 base and J gave up 2 bases, with 12 bases separating them. Germline loops: CDR1 MNHNS, CDR2 SASEGT. This CDR3 contains 17 residues. The CDR3 region is CASSEEVGGTYNSPLHF. In DNA form, the CDR3 reads TGTGCCAGCAGTGAAGAAGTTGGAGGGACCTATAATTCACCCCTCCACTTT.

This rearrangement joins TRBV25-1 to TRBJ2-7; D is possibly TRBD1 (7 bases). V lost 3 bases to trimming and J lost 7 bases, with 13 bases between them. Germline CDR1 MGHDK, CDR2 SYGVNS. This CDR3 contains 13 residues. The CDR3 region has the DNA TGTGCCAGCAGTGACAGGGGGAGCGGGGAGCAGTACTTC. Translating gives CASSDRGSGEQYF.